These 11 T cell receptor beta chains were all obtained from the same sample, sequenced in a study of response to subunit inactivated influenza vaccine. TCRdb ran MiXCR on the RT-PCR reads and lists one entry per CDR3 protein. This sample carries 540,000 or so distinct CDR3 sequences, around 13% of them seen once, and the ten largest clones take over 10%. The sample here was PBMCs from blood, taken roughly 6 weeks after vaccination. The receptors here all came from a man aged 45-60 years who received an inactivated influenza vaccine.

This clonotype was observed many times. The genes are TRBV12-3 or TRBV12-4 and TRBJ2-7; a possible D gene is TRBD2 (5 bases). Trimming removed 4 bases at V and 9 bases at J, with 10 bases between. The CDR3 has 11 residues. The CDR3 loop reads CASSSVGRQYF. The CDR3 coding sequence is TGTGCCAGCAGTTCCGTGGGGAGGCAGTACTTC.

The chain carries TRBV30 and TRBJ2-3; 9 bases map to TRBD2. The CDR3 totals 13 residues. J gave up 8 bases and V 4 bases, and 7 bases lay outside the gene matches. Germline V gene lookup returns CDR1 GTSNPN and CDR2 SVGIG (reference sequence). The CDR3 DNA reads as TGTGCCTGGACTTCCCTAGCGGGGATTACGCAGTATTTT. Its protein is CAWTSLAGITQYF.

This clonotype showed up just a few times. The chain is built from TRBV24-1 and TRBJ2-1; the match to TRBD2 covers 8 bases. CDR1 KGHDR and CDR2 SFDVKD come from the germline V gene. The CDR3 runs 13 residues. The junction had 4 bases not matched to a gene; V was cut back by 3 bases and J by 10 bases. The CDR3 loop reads CATSDRLASEQFF. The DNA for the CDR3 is TGTGCCACCAGTGATAGACTAGCGAGCGAGCAGTTCTTC.

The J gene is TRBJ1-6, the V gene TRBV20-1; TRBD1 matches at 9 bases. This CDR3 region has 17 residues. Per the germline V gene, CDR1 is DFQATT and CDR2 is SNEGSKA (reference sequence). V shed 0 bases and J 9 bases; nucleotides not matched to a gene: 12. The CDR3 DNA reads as TGCAGTGCTAGAGACTTCCCCCCGGGACAGGGTACTTCACCCCTCCACTTT. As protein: CSARDFPPGQGTSPLHF.

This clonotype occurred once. The CDR3 DNA is TGTGCCAGCAGCGTGAGCGTAAGCTCCTACAATGAGCAGTTCTTC. Its translation is CASSVSVSSYNEQFF. This rearrangement joins TRBV7-2 to TRBJ2-1; D not certain. V lost 5 bases and J lost 0, with 11 bases in between. Looked up from germline, CDR1 is SGHTA and CDR2 is FQGNSA. The CDR3 has 15 amino acids.

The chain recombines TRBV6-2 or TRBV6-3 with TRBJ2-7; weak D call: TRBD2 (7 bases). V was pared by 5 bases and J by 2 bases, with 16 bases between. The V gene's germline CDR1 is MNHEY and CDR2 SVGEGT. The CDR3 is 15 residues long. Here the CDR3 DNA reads TGTGCCAGCAGTATCCGGGGGGCTCTTACCTACGAGCAGTACTTC. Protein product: CASSIRGALTYEQYF.

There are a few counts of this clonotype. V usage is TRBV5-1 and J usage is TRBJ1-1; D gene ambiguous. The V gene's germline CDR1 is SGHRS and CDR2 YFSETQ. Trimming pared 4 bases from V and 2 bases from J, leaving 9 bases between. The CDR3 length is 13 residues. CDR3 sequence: CASSPGKNTEAFF. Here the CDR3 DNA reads TGCGCCAGCAGCCCCGGGAAAAACACTGAAGCTTTCTTT. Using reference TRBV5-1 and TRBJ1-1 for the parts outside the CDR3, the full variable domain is KAGVTQTPRYLIKTRGQQVTLSCSPISGHRSVSWYQQTPGQGLQFLFEYFSETQRNKGNFPGRFSGRQFSNSRSEMNVSTLELGDSALYLCASSPGKNTEAFFGQGTRLTVV.

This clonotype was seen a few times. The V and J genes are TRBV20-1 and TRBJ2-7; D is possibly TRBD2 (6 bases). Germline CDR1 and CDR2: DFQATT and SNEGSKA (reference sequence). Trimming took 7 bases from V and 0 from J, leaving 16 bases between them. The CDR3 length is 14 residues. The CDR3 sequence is CSGEVAEGSYEQYF. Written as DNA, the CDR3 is TGCAGTGGCGAAGTAGCGGAGGGCTCCTACGAGCAGTACTTC.

CDR3 in amino acids: CASSQGGTGQNQPQHF. Written as DNA, the CDR3 is TGTGCCAGCAGCCAAGGTGGGACAGGGCAAAATCAGCCCCAGCATTTT. The chain has TRBV4-2 and TRBJ1-5, with 9 bases that match TRBD1. J was trimmed by 4 bases and V by 1 base; bases with no gene match: 5. The germline CDR1 and CDR2 sequences are LGHNA and YNFKEQ. This CDR3 region has 16 residues.

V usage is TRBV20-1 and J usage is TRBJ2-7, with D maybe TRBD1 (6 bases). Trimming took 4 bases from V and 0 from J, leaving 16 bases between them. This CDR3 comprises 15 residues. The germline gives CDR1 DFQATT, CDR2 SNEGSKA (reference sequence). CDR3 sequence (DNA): TGCAGTGCTACTACGGGACACTCCACCTCCTACGAGCAGTACTTC. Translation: CSATTGHSTSYEQYF.

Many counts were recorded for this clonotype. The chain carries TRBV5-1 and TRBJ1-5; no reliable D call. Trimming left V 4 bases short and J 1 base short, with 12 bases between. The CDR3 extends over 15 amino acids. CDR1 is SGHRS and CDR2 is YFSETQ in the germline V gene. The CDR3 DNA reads TGCGCCAGCAGCCCGTCGGGAGGGAGCAATCAGCCCCAGCATTTT. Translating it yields CASSPSGGSNQPQHF. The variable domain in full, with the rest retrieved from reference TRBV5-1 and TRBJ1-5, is KAGVTQTPRYLIKTRGQQVTLSCSPISGHRSVSWYQQTPGQGLQFLFEYFSETQRNKGNFPGRFSGRQFSNSRSEMNVSTLELGDSALYLCASSPSGGSNQPQHFGDGTRLSIL.